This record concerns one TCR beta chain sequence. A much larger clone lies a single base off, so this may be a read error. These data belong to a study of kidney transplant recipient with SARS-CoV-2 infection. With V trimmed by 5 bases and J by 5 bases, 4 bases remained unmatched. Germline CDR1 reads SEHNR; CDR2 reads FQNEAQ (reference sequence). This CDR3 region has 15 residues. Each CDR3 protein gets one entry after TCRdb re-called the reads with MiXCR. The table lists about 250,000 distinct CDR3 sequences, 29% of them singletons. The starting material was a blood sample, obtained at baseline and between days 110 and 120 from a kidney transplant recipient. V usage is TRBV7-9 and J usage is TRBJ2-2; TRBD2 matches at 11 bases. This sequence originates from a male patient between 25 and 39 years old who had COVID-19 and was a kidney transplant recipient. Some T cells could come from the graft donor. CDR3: CASSLGTSGTGELFF. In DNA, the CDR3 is TGTGCCAGCAGCCTGGGGACTAGCGGAACCGGGGAGCTGTTTTTT.